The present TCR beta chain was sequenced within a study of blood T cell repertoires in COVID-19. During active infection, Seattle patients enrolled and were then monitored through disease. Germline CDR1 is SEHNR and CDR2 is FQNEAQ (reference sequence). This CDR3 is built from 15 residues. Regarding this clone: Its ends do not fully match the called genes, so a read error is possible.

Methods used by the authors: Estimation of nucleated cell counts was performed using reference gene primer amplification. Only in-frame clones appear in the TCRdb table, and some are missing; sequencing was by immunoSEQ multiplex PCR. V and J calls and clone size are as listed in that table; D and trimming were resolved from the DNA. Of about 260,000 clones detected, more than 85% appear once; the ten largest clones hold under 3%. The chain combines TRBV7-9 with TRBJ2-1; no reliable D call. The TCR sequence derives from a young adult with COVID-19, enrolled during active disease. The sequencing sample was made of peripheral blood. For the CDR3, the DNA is TGTGCCAGCAGCTTAGCTTTGGCCCATATAACCCTTCGGGTCTTC. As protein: CASSLALAHITLRVF.